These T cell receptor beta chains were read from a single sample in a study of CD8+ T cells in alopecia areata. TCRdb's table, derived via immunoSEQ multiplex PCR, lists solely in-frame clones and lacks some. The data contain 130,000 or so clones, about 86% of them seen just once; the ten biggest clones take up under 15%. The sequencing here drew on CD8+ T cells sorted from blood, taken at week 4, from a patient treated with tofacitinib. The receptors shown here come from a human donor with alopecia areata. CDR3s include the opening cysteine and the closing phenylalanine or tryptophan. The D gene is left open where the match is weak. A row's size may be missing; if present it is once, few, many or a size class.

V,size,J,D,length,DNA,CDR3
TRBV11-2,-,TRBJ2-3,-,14,TGTGCCAGCAGCTTAGTAGGCTCACTAGATACGCAGTATTTT,CASSLVGSLDTQYF
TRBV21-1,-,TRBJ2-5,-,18,TGTGCCAGCAGCACACGGACTAGATCTCCCTCCTTAGGAGAGACCCAGTACTTC,CASSTRTRSPSLGETQYF
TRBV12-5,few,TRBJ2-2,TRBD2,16,TGTGCTAGTGGTAACGTCCCGGGACTAGTACCCGGGGAGCTGTTTTTT,CASGNVPGLVPGELFF
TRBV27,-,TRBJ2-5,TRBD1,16,TGTGCCAGCAGTTTGACCGGGACAGACTTCCAAGAGACCCAGTACTTC,CASSLTGTDFQETQYF
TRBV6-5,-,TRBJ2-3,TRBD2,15,TGTGTCAGCAGGGGGGGACTAGCGGGCACAGATACGCAGTATTTT,CVSRGGLAGTDTQYF
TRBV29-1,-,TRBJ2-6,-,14,TGCAGCGTTGAGGTCTGGGCTGGGGCCAACGTCCTGACTTTC,CSVEVWAGANVLTF
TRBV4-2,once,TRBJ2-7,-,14,TGTGCCAGCAGCCACCGGGACGGAACCTACGAGCAGTACTTC,CASSHRDGTYEQYF
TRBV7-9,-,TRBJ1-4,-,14,TGTGCCAGCAGTCCGGACAGCCCCGATGAAAAACTGTTTTTT,CASSPDSPDEKLFF
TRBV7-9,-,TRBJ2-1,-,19,TGTGCCAGCAGCCCTGGGGCCGAGGGGTGGGGGTTGTTCTACAATGAGCAGTTCTTC,CASSPGAEGWGLFYNEQFF
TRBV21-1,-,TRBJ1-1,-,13,TGTGCCAGCAGCAAGGACATGAACACTGAAGCTTTCTTT,CASSKDMNTEAFF
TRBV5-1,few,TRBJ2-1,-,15,TGCGCCAGCAGCTTTCGCCCACACCACATCAATGAGCAGTTCTTC,CASSFRPHHINEQFF
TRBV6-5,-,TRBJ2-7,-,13,TGTGCCAGCAGCCTCATCCTAGGGTACGAGCAGTACTTC,CASSLILGYEQYF
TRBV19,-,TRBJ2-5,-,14,TGTGCCAGTAGTATAGAGGACGGGAGTGAGACCCAGTACTTC,CASSIEDGSETQYF
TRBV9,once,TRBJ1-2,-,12,TGTGCCAGCAGCGTACAGGGTTATGGCTACACCTTC,CASSVQGYGYTF
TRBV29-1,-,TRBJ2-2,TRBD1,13,TGCAGCGCCGGGACAGAAAACACCGGGGAGCTGTTTTTT,CSAGTENTGELFF
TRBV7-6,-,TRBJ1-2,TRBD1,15,TGTGCCAGCAGCGCAGACAGGGGGCCTCTCTATGGCTACACCTTC,CASSADRGPLYGYTF